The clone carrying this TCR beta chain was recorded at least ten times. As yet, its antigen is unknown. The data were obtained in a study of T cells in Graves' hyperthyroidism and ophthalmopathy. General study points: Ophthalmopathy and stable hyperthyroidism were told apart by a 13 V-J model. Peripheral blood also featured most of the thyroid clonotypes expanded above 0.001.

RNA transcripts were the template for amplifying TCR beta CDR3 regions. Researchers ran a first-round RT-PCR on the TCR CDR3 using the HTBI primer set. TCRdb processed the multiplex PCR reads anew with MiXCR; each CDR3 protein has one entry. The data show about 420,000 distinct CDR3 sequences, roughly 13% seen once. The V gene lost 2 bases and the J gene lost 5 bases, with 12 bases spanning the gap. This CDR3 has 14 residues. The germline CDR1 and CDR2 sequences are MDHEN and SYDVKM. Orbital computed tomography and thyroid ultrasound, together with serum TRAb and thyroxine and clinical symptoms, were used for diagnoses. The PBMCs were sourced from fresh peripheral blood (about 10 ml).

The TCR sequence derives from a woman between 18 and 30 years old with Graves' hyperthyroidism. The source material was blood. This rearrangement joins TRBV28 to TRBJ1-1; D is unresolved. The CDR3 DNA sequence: TGTGCCAGCAGTTTAGCGTCGAGGTGGACTGAAGCTTTCTTT. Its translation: CASSLASRWTEAFF.